A selection of T cell receptor beta chains follows, all from one sample in a study of early T cells in non-severe SARS-CoV-2 infection. Each CDR3 protein is one row after TCRdb ran MiXCR on the 5' RACE reads. The table records approximately 31,000 distinct CDR3 sequences, around 5.4% of them present only once. The source material was whole blood. All receptors derive from an adult who was a healthcare worker with PCR-confirmed SARS-CoV-2 infection or an uninfected control (not recorded which). Each CDR3 is given with its conserved first and last residue. The D gene is left open where the match is weak. Some rows have no size entry. The others give once, few or many, or a class for an expanded clone.

>TRBJ1-6|15|NA|medium-sized|TRBV28
TGTGCCAGCAGCCCTTTGGGCTCCTATAATTCACCCCTCCACTTT
CASSPLGSYNSPLHF
>TRBJ1-1|13|NA|NA|TRBV7-8
TGTGCCAGCAGCGAAGCGTCACAGGGCAAGGCTTTCTTT
CASSEASQGKAFF
>TRBJ2-2|17|TRBD2|many|TRBV5-1
TGCGCCAGCAGCTTTCCTATACTAGCGGGAGGCGAAGGGGAGCTGTTTTTT
CASSFPILAGGEGELFF
>TRBJ2-3|13|NA|many|TRBV2
TGTGCCAGCAGGAGGGACGCAGGGGAAACGCAGTATTTT
CASRRDAGETQYF
>TRBJ2-1|13|NA|few|TRBV28
TGTGCCAGCACAACAGACAGCTACAATGAGCAGTTCTTC
CASTTDSYNEQFF
>TRBJ2-7|13|NA|many|TRBV28
TGTGCCAGCAGGCTTGCGGGGCTCTACGAGCAGTACTTC
CASRLAGLYEQYF
>TRBJ2-1|15|NA|many|TRBV19
TGTGCCAGTAGGCCTGTAGCCGAACCATACAATGAGCAGTTCTTC
CASRPVAEPYNEQFF
>TRBJ2-1|16|NA|NA|TRBV7-6
TGTGCCAGCAGCTCAGGGGCTAGCGGCCCTTACAATGAGCAGTTCTTC
CASSSGASGPYNEQFF
>TRBJ2-7|14|NA|few|TRBV7-9
TGTGCCAGCAGCTTCTCAGCGGACTCCTACGAGCAGTACTTC
CASSFSADSYEQYF
>TRBJ2-7|17|TRBD1|many|TRBV9
TGTGCCAGCAGCCATTCAGCCGGGTCGGGGACAGACTACGAGCAGTACTTC
CASSHSAGSGTDYEQYF
>TRBJ1-6|16|NA|NA|TRBV30
TGTGCCTGGAGTGCTGACGGGACAAGGGTTAATTCACCCCTCCACTTT
CAWSADGTRVNSPLHF
>TRBJ2-7|13|TRBD1|many|TRBV6-6
TGTGCCACCACCTCGGACAGGGCGAGAGAGCAGTACTTC
CATTSDRAREQYF
>TRBJ2-1|13|NA|medium-sized|TRBV28
TGTGCCAGCACGGGCTGGGCATACAATGAGCAGTTCTTC
CASTGWAYNEQFF
>TRBJ2-1|14|NA|NA|TRBV3-2
TGTGCCAGCAGCATAGGGACCGGCGCACTGGAGCAGTTCTTC
CASSIGTGALEQFF
>TRBJ1-1|14|NA|many|TRBV6-5
TGTGCCAGCAGTGTCGGGACTCTTCACACTGAAGCTTTCTTT
CASSVGTLHTEAFF
>TRBJ2-7|16|NA|few|TRBV10-1
TGCGCCAGCAGTGTATTTGAAGGGGGGCGCGCCTACGAGCAGTACTTC
CASSVFEGGRAYEQYF
>TRBJ2-2|13|NA|few|TRBV15
TGTGCCACCAGCCGGGCGGTCGACGGGGAGCTGTTTTTT
CATSRAVDGELFF
>TRBJ2-1|11|NA|many|TRBV5-1
TGCGCCAGCAGCTTGAAGGGAGAGCAGTTCTTC
CASSLKGEQFF
>TRBJ2-7|14|NA|many|TRBV5-1
TGCGCCAGCAGCTTGGGCCCCAGAGACTACGAGCAGTACTTC
CASSLGPRDYEQYF
>TRBJ2-7|16|NA|NA|TRBV11-1
TGTGCCAGCAGCCTTATAACAGGGCGACTCTCCTACGAGCAGTACTTC
CASSLITGRLSYEQYF
>TRBJ2-4|13|NA|NA|TRBV12-3/TRBV12-4
TGTGCCAGCAGCCCCATGGTGGCAAACATTCAGTACTTC
CASSPMVANIQYF
>TRBJ1-5|13|NA|NA|TRBV9
TGTGCCAGCAGCAGGCTACCCAATCAGCCCCAGCATTTT
CASSRLPNQPQHF
>TRBJ2-1|14|NA|medium-sized|TRBV19
TGTGCCAGTAGTAAGGGGGGCCTCGGTAGTAAGCAGTTCTTC
CASSKGGLGSKQFF
>TRBJ2-5|12|NA|many|TRBV12-3/TRBV12-4
TGTGCCAGCAGTTTTCAGCGCGAGACCCAGTACTTC
CASSFQRETQYF
>TRBJ1-5|14|TRBD1|many|TRBV3-1
TGTGCCAGCAGCCCAAGGACAGGGGGTCAGCCCCAGCATTTT
CASSPRTGGQPQHF
>TRBJ2-1|15|TRBD2|many|TRBV27
TGTGCCAGCAGTTTATCGATAGCGGGGTACAATGAGCAGTTCTTC
CASSLSIAGYNEQFF
>TRBJ2-7|14|NA|few|TRBV6-2/TRBV6-3
TGTGCCAGCACTCCCTTCGCTCGCTCCGACGAGCAGTACTTC
CASTPFARSDEQYF
>TRBJ2-2|17|NA|many|TRBV5-1
TGCGCCAGCAGCTTGGCCGTCGGGCAGCACGGCACCGGGGAGCTGTTTTTT
CASSLAVGQHGTGELFF
>TRBJ2-2|17|NA|few|TRBV6-5
TGTGCCAGCAGTTACTCGGAAACTATACTTCACACCGGGGAGCTGTTTTTT
CASSYSETILHTGELFF
>TRBJ1-1|10|NA|many|TRBV2
TGTGCCAGCAGAGTTACTGAAGCTTTCTTT
CASRVTEAFF
>TRBJ1-2|16|TRBD1|many|TRBV3-1
TGTGCCAGCAGCCAAGGACAGGGGGCGCGTAACTATGGCTACACCTTC
CASSQGQGARNYGYTF
>TRBJ2-7|15|TRBD2|many|TRBV27
TGTGCCAGCAGTTTTCGACTAGCGGGAGCGGGCGAGCAGTACTTC
CASSFRLAGAGEQYF
>TRBJ2-5|14|NA|many|TRBV3-1
TGTGCCAGCAGCATGGTAGGAGGGCAGGAGACCCAGTACTTC
CASSMVGGQETQYF
>TRBJ2-1|14|NA|few|TRBV12-3/TRBV12-4
TGTGCCAGCAGTCCCAGAGACTCTTCCAATGAGCAGTTCTTC
CASSPRDSSNEQFF
>TRBJ2-7|15|NA|many|TRBV12-5
TGTGCTAGTGTCCGCCCCCAGGTAGTCGTCTACGAGCAGTACTTC
CASVRPQVVVYEQYF
>TRBJ2-2|15|NA|NA|TRBV6-1
TGTGCCAGCGGTGTAACGCGGGAATACACCGGGGAGCTGTTTTTT
CASGVTREYTGELFF
>TRBJ2-1|17|TRBD2|many|TRBV5-1
TGCGCCAGCAGCTATCTAGCGGGAGTGGGCTCCTACAATGAGCAGTTCTTC
CASSYLAGVGSYNEQFF
>TRBJ1-2|12|TRBD1|NA|TRBV29-1
TGCACCCCGGAGGGGGACAGGGACGGCTACACCTTC
CTPEGDRDGYTF
>TRBJ2-3|15|NA|many|TRBV7-9
TGTGCCAGCAGCCCAGTCGGGACTAGCACAGATACGCAGTATTTT
CASSPVGTSTDTQYF
>TRBJ2-3|16|TRBD2|many|TRBV15
TGTGCCACCAGCCCCCGAACTAGCGGGACCGGAGATACGCAGTATTTT
CATSPRTSGTGDTQYF